This T cell receptor (beta chain) was found in a study of cytomegalovirus exposure and HLA in healthy donors (dated by TCRdb to the late 2010s). Study-level background: An earlier analysis of 587 of the donors reported approximately 280 Gb of sequence data and 90 million to 120 million unique TCR beta sequences obtained from about 179 million T cells. An early release covering 500 to 750 HLA-typed donors comprised approximately 300 gigabases of sequencing data and 85 million to 100 million unique TCR sequences. Among the roughly 390 genotyped donors, around 81% belonged to the genetic ancestry cluster associated with self-reported Caucasian donors. The study aimed to test whether signatures of past pathogen exposure could be identified by cataloging public T cell receptors. The study profiled the T cell repertoires of hundreds of subjects by immunosequencing and related them to cytomegalovirus serostatus. Besides the first cohort of around 700 subjects, a separate validation cohort made up of 120 different subjects was used. To predict cytomegalovirus infection status, the study brought together high-throughput TCR immunosequencing, statistical association of individual TCRs with disease status, and machine learning. A later analysis re-examined previously published TCR beta repertoires from roughly 650 donors and added high-resolution HLA genotyping to investigate patterns of TCR occurrence. In the later analysis, no new phenotypic data were used to find candidate immune exposures; instead, reliance was placed on TCR beta sequences and their occurrence across donors. In an earlier analysis of 500 to 650 of the donors, high-throughput TCR beta sequencing was used to judge whether each TCR beta V gene segment behaved as functional or pseudogenic. Donor age, sex, ethnicity and CMV serostatus were compiled alongside the repertoire data. A later genetic analysis used genome-wide SNP genotypes for about 65% of the 666 donors, treating that subset as a discovery cohort. All discovery cohort repertoires had been generated on a single sequencing platform. HLA typing included class I and class II loci at four-digit resolution. The number of typed donors differed by locus: about 620-640 for A, B, C, DRB1 and DQB1; roughly 510 for DQA1; about 600 for DPA1; and roughly 450 for DPB1. Four to six DR-DQ haplotypes were handled as single units for association and clustering, since linkage in the cohort was strong. Across some 400 genotyped donors of the cohort, an average of approximately 240,000 unique TCR beta nucleotide sequences per donor were sequenced, and approximately 17% of those sequences were non-productive.

From the germline V gene, CDR1 is KGHSH and CDR2 is LQKENI. The CDR3, cysteine through phenylalanine, is 13 amino acids long. Of all the DNA, just the CDR3 is kept, 39 bases in frame from base 1. V is pruned by 6 bases and J by 3 bases, leaving 3 bases of the junction without a gene match. A note on this clone: The specificity of this receptor is unknown. No much larger clonotype is one base removed from it; base qualities were not supplied.

The cohort consisted of 666 healthy bone marrow donors. Cohort members were all nominally healthy when sampled, although unrecorded immune exposures were likely present. CMV serostatus was positive for 250 to 300 and negative for 352 of the 666 cohort members, and was not recorded for this donor. A peripheral blood sample was provided by each donor, and peripheral blood mononuclear cells were used for TCR beta sequencing. Genomic DNA was extracted from the blood cell samples with the Qiagen DNeasy Blood Extraction Kit. The library relied on the immunoSEQ multiplex PCR assay. A mixture of 60 forward primers for TCR Vbeta segments and 13 reverse primers for TCR Jbeta segments was used in the multiplex PCR. The CDR3 region of rearranged TCR beta genes was amplified from genomic DNA with a multiplex PCR assay. The Illumina HiSeq System was used to sequence the amplified TCR beta libraries as 87-base-pair reads. In the authors' own workflow: A later analysis tallied some 79 million unique TCR beta chains across the 666 repertoires, and about 12 million of those chains were shared by two or more donors. Raw reads were error-corrected and collapsed into unique sequences with a nearest-neighbor algorithm that merged closely related sequences to remove PCR and sequencing errors. Alignment of CDR3 sequences to IMGT reference sequences was used to assign V, D and J gene segments. For a sequence to be retained, at least a six-nucleotide match to both a V gene segment and a J gene segment was required. Rearrangements were classified as productive when the CDR3 lacked stop codons and remained in frame with V and J, and all other rearrangements were classified as non-productive. Following IMGT convention, CDR3 was defined as the stretch from the second conserved V-encoded cysteine up to the conserved J-encoded phenylalanine. The earlier analysis of 587 of the donors excluded sequences that lacked an unambiguous match to a single V gene segment. An earlier analysis of a few hundred of the donors called V segments functional above 56.7% productive rearrangements and segregating when the between-donor standard deviation exceeded 5%. A statistical classification framework was built for diagnosing cytomegalovirus status from the catalog of TCR beta chain sequences. A later analysis assigned V and J genes by comparing TCR nucleotide sequences with IMGT/GENE-DB human TR gene sequences. The TCRdist pipeline was used in a later analysis to assign CDR3 sequences and most-parsimonious VDJ recombination scenarios. In a later analysis, every TCR beta chain was defined by the combination of its CDR3 amino acid sequence and its V-gene family, and reads without a unique V-gene family were dropped. To address suspected cross-contamination and a sequencing artifact, a later analysis removed around 590 highly shared, low-generation-probability nucleotide sequences. For each public chain, a later analysis derived a clonal expansion index from normalized ranks of inferred template counts within each repertoire. A later analysis computed generation probabilities with a VDJ recombination model fitted to out-of-frame rearrangements, and checked the results against IGoR. In a later analysis, hypergeometric tests were used to score TCR-TCR, TCR-HLA and TCR-CMV co-occurrence, with a repertoire-size bias correction applied to TCR pairs. A later analysis estimated false discovery rates by permuting HLA or CMV assignments 20 times. A later analysis grouped co-occurring TCRs with DBSCAN, adding TCRdist sequence similarity when clustering within HLA-allele-positive subsets. For co-occurrence clustering, repertoires with fewer than 30,000 or more than 120,000 public chains were excluded, along with about five repertoires with anomalous nucleotide sharing. TCRdb limited this immuneACCESS table to in-frame rearrangements with V and J called. A share of clones is missing; checked studies link under half to unresolved V genes, and the rest is unexplained. The D gene and trimming were derived from the DNA, and the V and J assignments and clone size from that table. The sample yields about 130,000 clones; about 66% were counted once. Approximately 1.6% of the sample belongs to the ten largest clones.

The investigation overall reported the following: Because HLA typing was unavailable for some donors at each locus, only the typed subset was used in association tests. An association between a missense DCLRE1C variant and V-gene and J-gene trimming of TCR beta chains was found in a later genetic analysis and replicated in an independent cohort. Because counts were too low, seventeen rarely observed V segments, including chromosome 9 orphons, were excluded from the earlier analysis of 587 of the donors. In vitro tests confirmed that a few of the cytomegalovirus-associated TCR beta chains recognize cytomegalovirus antigens. At a false discovery rate of 0.05, a later analysis linked roughly 17,000 TCR beta sequences to specific HLA alleles. Sequencing depth was assumed to be roughly uniform across donors in the presence/absence analyses, though that assumption may not hold. The cohort was sequenced for TCR beta chains only, and without alpha or paired-chain data the features that could be detected were limited. CMV serostatus was the only immune exposure information available for the cohort. The authors suggested that the approach could potentially be extended to other disease states and immunological phenotypes. A further reported finding was that TCR beta sequences accurately predicted the HLA-A and HLA-B alleles for most subjects in the first cohort. In the study, some 180 TCR beta chains were listed as associated with cytomegalovirus. When HLA alleles, especially DR and DQ, strongly co-occurred, attributing TCR associations to individual alleles was difficult. A cluster of highly shared sequence variants was judged likely to represent a technical artifact of the sequencing pipeline. Because the 87-base-pair reads could not distinguish some IMGT-functional V segments, including TRBV6-2 and TRBV6-3, those segments were excluded. A later analysis found that HLA-associated TCR beta chains were more clonally expanded and had lower generation probabilities than equally common non-associated chains. A later genetic analysis reported fewer N-insertions in productive TCRs among donors in an Asian-associated ancestry cluster than the roughly 700-donor mean. Most TCR sequences were observed very rarely across donors, whereas some public TCRs were present in many individuals. In a later analysis, most CMV-associated TCR beta chains were found to appear HLA-restricted, with HLA associations seemingly driven largely by CMV exposure. The classifier was reported to diagnose cytomegalovirus status with high specificity and sensitivity in both the original and validation cohorts. An earlier analysis of approximately 540 of the donors showed that most TCR beta V segments appeared in productive rearrangements either about 87% or about 30% of the time, which broadly matched IMGT annotations. A later analysis reported that several top co-occurrence clusters appeared linked to parvovirus B19, influenza, CMV and Epstein-Barr virus. In a later analysis, the rate of TCR association differed among HLA loci, with DRB1 alleles having the most associated TCRs and HLA-C alleles having the fewest. Correlated functional status among segregating V segments might be attributable to linkage disequilibrium, but an unknown experimental factor could not be ruled out.

This sequence originates from a human donor in good health. Sequencing used PBMCs. The sequence is built from TRBV18 and TRBJ1-2, with TRBD1 matching 8 junction bases. CDR3 reads: CASSLQGDYGYTF. The nucleotides are TGTGCCAGCTCGCTACAGGGGGACTATGGCTACACCTTC.